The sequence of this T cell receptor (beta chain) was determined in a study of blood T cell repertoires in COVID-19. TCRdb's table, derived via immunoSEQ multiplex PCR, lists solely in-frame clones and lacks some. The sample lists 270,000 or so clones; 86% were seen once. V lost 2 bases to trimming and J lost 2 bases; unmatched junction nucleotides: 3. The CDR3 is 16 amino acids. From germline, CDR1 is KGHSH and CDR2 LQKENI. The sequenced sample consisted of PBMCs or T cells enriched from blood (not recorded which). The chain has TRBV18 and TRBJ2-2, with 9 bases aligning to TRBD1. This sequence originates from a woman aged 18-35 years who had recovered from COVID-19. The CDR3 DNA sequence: TGTGCCAGCTCACCAATGGGACAGGGAAACACCGGGGAGCTGTTTTTT. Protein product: CASSPMGQGNTGELFF.